The 29 T cell receptor beta chains below come from one sample, sequenced in a study of blood T cells in healthy people across ages. Primers used in a second PCR of about 7 to 12 cycles were a sample-barcoded 5' primer and a J-beta primer mix. MiXCR, applied by TCRdb to the 5' RACE reads, yields one record per CDR3 protein. The sample carries some 1.5 million distinct CDR3 sequences, about 28% recorded once. Sequencing was carried out using blood. Receptors originate from a woman in her twenties or thirties in good health.

This clonotype turned up a few times. The V and J genes are TRBV5-1 and TRBJ2-3, with 7 bases fitting TRBD2. The CDR3 consists of 17 residues. Germline CDR1 SGHRS, CDR2 YFSETQ. Trimming cost V 4 bases and J 1 base; bases outside gene matches: 12. The chain's CDR3 is CASSREVAQEGTDTQYF. CDR3 bases: TGCGCCAGCAGCCGGGAGGTAGCGCAGGAGGGCACAGATACGCAGTATTTT.

This clonotype showed up just a few times. The chain uses TRBV28 and TRBJ1-2, with D uncertain. From germline, CDR1 is MDHEN and CDR2 SYDVKM. CDR3 size: 13 residues. The ends were cut back, 5 bases at V and 3 bases at J, with 10 bases in the middle. DNA of the CDR3: TGTGCCAGCAGTGATCAGAGGGACTATGGCTACACCTTC. Residues: CASSDQRDYGYTF.

The J gene is TRBJ1-2, the V gene TRBV6-6; tentatively, D is TRBD1 (5 bases). V lost 0 bases and J lost 9, with 14 bases in between. Germline values: CDR1 MNHNY, CDR2 SVGAGI (reference sequence). This CDR3 spans 14 amino acids. CDR3: CASSYSTRENRYTF. For the CDR3, the DNA is TGTGCCAGCAGTTACTCGACCAGGGAGAATCGCTACACCTTC.

The V and J genes are TRBV6-2 or TRBV6-3 and TRBJ2-1; D not resolved. This CDR3 is built from 16 residues. CDR1 is MNHEY and CDR2 is SVGEGT in the germline V gene. V lost 11 bases, J lost 0 bases, and 20 bases lay in between. The CDR3 loop is CAGSRARRTSYNEQFF. Written as DNA, the CDR3 is TGTGCCGGATCTAGGGCTCGTAGGACCTCCTACAATGAGCAGTTCTTC.

This clonotype occurred many times. The chain links TRBV12-3 or TRBV12-4 to TRBJ2-7; 10 bases are a match to TRBD2. This CDR3 region has 14 residues. V lost 6 bases to trimming and J lost 1 base; unmatched junction nucleotides: 3. The DNA for the CDR3 is TGTGCCAGCAGCACTAGCGGGGCTTCCTACGAGCAGTACTTC. This gives the protein CASSTSGASYEQYF.

A few counts support this clonotype. V and J are TRBV12-3 or TRBV12-4 and TRBJ2-6; 10 nucleotides match TRBD2. J lost 0 bases, V lost 4 bases, and 6 bases had no gene match. This CDR3 region has 18 residues. CDR3 DNA sequence: TGTGCCAGCAGTTGGGCTAGCGGGAGCATCTCTGGGGCCAACGTCCTGACTTTC. It specifies CASSWASGSISGANVLTF.

This clonotype has a handful of counts. The V and J genes are TRBV6-5 and TRBJ2-2, with unresolved D. Germline assignment: CDR1 MNHEY and CDR2 SVGAGI. V was clipped by 6 bases and J by 7 bases, with 6 bases between them. The CDR3 has 11 residues. This CDR3 is CASRDNGELFF. The CDR3 coding sequence is TGTGCCAGCAGAGATAACGGGGAGCTGTTTTTT.

This clonotype came up once. The CDR3 DNA reads as TGTGCCAGCAGCGTAACCACAGGGGGCCAAGAGACCCAGTACTTC. This encodes CASSVTTGGQETQYF. The chain is built from TRBV9 and TRBJ2-4; TRBD1 agrees at 8 bases. Near its end, the DNA agrees better with TRBJ2-5, so the J call may be wrong. Germline V gene lookup returns CDR1 SGDLS and CDR2 YYNGEE. This CDR3 spans 15 amino acids.

With respect to this clonotype: With a much larger clone just one base away, this may be a read error. The chain couples TRBV6-5 to TRBJ1-2; the match to TRBD1 covers 7 bases. V shed 6 bases and J 7 bases; nucleotides not matched to a gene: 14. The CDR3 contains 15 residues. Germline values: CDR1 MNHEY, CDR2 SVGAGI. The CDR3 DNA is TGTGCCAGCAGATACGAGCCAGGGGGGGATGGTGGCTACACCTTC. Translating it yields CASRYEPGGDGGYTF.

Note on this clonotype: This may stem from a read error, because a much larger clone lies one nucleotide away. The CDR3 reads CASSSRIRQGVETQYF. CDR3 sequence (DNA): TGTGCCAGCAGCTCCCGGATCAGACAGGGGGTAGAGACCCAGTACTTC. This rearrangement joins TRBV6-5 to TRBJ2-4; TRBD1 agrees at 9 bases. The end of the DNA aligns better with TRBJ2-5, so the J call may be wrong. CDR1 is MNHEY and CDR2 is SVGAGI in the germline V gene. The CDR3 extends over 16 amino acids.

The gene calls are TRBV5-5 and TRBJ2-5; 9 positions agree with TRBD2. J gave up 4 bases and V 3 bases, and 10 bases lay outside the gene matches. Per the germline V gene, CDR1 is SGHKS and CDR2 is YYEKEE (reference sequence). This CDR3 has 16 amino acids. CDR3 coding DNA: TGTGCCAGCAGCTACCTCACGGGACTAGCAGGAGAGACCCAGTACTTC. Translated: CASSYLTGLAGETQYF.

This clonotype showed up just a few times. The chain carries TRBV9 and TRBJ1-5; TRBD1 matches 9 bases. CDR1 and CDR2 from the germline V gene are SGDLS and YYNGEE. The J segment lost 3 bases and the V segment lost 4 bases, leaving 5 bases of the junction unmatched. The CDR3 covers 15 residues. The CDR3 sequence is CASSPGQGNNQPQHF. Written as DNA, the CDR3 is TGTGCCAGCAGCCCGGGACAGGGTAACAATCAGCCCCAGCATTTT.

The J gene is TRBJ2-1, the V gene TRBV20-1; TRBD1 is a possible D gene (5 bases). Trimming took off 7 bases at V and 0 bases at J, with 16 bases between the two ends. The length of the CDR3 is 15 residues. The germline CDR1 and CDR2 sequences are DFQATT and SNEGSKA (reference sequence). The DNA of the CDR3 is TGCAGTGGAGTAGGGGATTACCGCTCCTACAATGAGCAGTTCTTC. Translating gives CSGVGDYRSYNEQFF.

Ten or more counts support this clonotype. The gene calls are TRBV29-1 and TRBJ2-1; D is ambiguous. V dropped 7 bases and J dropped 12 bases, with 7 bases sitting between them. The CDR3 runs to 8 residues. CDR1 is SQVTM and CDR2 is ANQGSEA in the germline V gene. Written as DNA, the CDR3 is TGCAGCGGGGATTGGCAGTTCTTC. Encoded protein: CSGDWQFF.

This clonotype was observed a few times. The genes are TRBV6-1 and TRBJ2-5; D gene uncertain. This CDR3 comprises 13 residues. Germline lookup yields CDR1 MNHNS and CDR2 SASEGT. V was cut by 3 bases and J by 7 bases, with 12 bases left in between. The CDR3 loop is CASSEPGPGTQYF. The CDR3 DNA is TGTGCCAGCAGTGAGCCAGGTCCAGGGACCCAGTACTTC.

This clonotype was observed a few times. The gene calls are TRBV12-3 or TRBV12-4 and TRBJ1-2; a possible D gene is TRBD1 (5 bases). V dropped 4 bases and J dropped 6 bases, with 12 bases sitting between them. The CDR3 totals 13 residues. CDR3 DNA: TGTGCCAGCAGTTGGTCGGGGGTCCATGGCTACACCTTC. It codes for CASSWSGVHGYTF.

With regard to this clonotype: Sequence at one end of the junction differs from germline and may be a read error. The CDR3 DNA reads TGTGCCAGCAGCGACTACACCGGGGGGCTGTTTTTT. Translated, it gives CASSDYTGGLFF. The V call is TRBV6-4, the J call TRBJ2-2, with D maybe TRBD2 (6 bases). The CDR3 contains 12 residues. Germline CDR1 reads MRHNA; CDR2 reads SNTAGT.

The chain carries TRBV2 and TRBJ2-2; no clear D gene. Trimming shortened V by 3 bases and J by 8 bases, and 10 bases separated the two germline ends. Germline-derived CDR1 and CDR2 are SNHLY and FYNNEI. There are 13 residues in the CDR3. This chain's CDR3 is CASSEGRRGELFF. In DNA form, the CDR3 reads TGTGCCAGCAGTGAGGGAAGGAGAGGGGAGCTGTTTTTT.

The sample holds many counts of this clonotype. The chain uses TRBV29-1 and TRBJ2-3; weak D call: TRBD2 (5 bases). Germline CDR1 is SQVTM and CDR2 is ANQGSEA. Trimming took off 7 bases at V and 7 bases at J, with 15 bases between the two ends. The CDR3 has 12 amino acids. The CDR3: CSAHTSFYTQYF. The CDR3 DNA is TGCAGCGCCCACACTAGTTTCTATACGCAGTATTTT.

This clonotype was recorded once. This may stem from a read error, because a much larger clone lies one nucleotide away. This sequence joins TRBV29-1 and TRBJ2-7; the D is unclear. The germline V gene has CDR1 SQVTM and CDR2 ANQGSEA. The CDR3 consists of 13 residues. The CDR3 protein is CGVESSVLDEQYF. The CDR3 coding sequence is TGCGGCGTTGAATCTTCGGTTTTGGACGAGCAGTACTTC.

This rearrangement joins TRBV5-5 to TRBJ1-5; D not certain. The CDR3 covers 16 residues. In germline, CDR1 is SGHKS, CDR2 YYEKEE (reference sequence). The V end was cut by 2 bases, the J end by 3 bases, with 15 bases between. The CDR3 sequence is CASSLGRSAINQPQHF. CDR3 nucleotide sequence: TGTGCCAGCAGCTTAGGGCGGTCGGCGATCAATCAGCCCCAGCATTTT.

This clonotype has a handful of counts. V gene TRBV7-8 combines with J gene TRBJ2-1; TRBD2 aligns across 7 bases. The CDR3 has 18 amino acids. Per germline, CDR1 SGHVS and CDR2 FQNEAQ. J was trimmed by 4 bases and V by 5 bases; bases with no gene match: 17. The CDR3 protein is CASSDIRTSLLGYNEQFF. The CDR3 DNA follows: TGTGCCAGCAGCGATATTCGGACTAGTCTTCTCGGGTACAATGAGCAGTTCTTC.

The genes are TRBV20-1 and TRBJ1-1; D may be TRBD1 (6 bases). This CDR3 has 13 residues. With 5 bases removed from V and 0 bases from J, the gap between germline ends came to 10 bases. CDR1 DFQATT and CDR2 SNEGSKA come from the germline V gene (reference sequence). The CDR3 DNA reads as TGCAGTGCTCGCAGGGGCATGAACACTGAAGCTTTCTTT. It is translated as CSARRGMNTEAFF.

Comment on this clonotype: This may be a read error: a much more frequent sequence differs by one nucleotide. The chain joins TRBV20-1 to TRBJ2-1; D remains ambiguous. The CDR3 runs 13 residues. CDR1 and CDR2 from the germline V gene are DFQATT and SNEGSKA (reference sequence). CDR3 protein: CSAPVGPGDEQVF. The DNA for the CDR3 is TGCAGTGCCCCTGTCGGGCCAGGCGATGAGCAGGTCTTC.

This clonotype was picked up many times. The chain combines TRBV5-1 with TRBJ2-1; D perhaps matches TRBD2 (6 bases). Germline V gene lookup returns CDR1 SGHRS and CDR2 YFSETQ. CDR3 length: 14 residues. The V and J ends lost 4 bases and 3 bases respectively, with 11 bases between them. The CDR3 is CASSPGTLYNEQFF. CDR3 sequence (DNA): TGCGCCAGCAGCCCTGGGACTCTCTACAATGAGCAGTTCTTC. The full variable domain, rest sourced from reference TRBV5-1 and TRBJ2-1, is KAGVTQTPRYLIKTRGQQVTLSCSPISGHRSVSWYQQTPGQGLQFLFEYFSETQRNKGNFPGRFSGRQFSNSRSEMNVSTLELGDSALYLCASSPGTLYNEQFFGPGTRLTVL.

In the case of this clonotype: This may be a read error, as it is one base from a much larger clone. The gene calls are TRBV7-3 and TRBJ2-3, with 7 bases that match TRBD2. The CDR3 has 15 amino acids. Germline values: CDR1 SGHTA, CDR2 FQGTGA. CDR3 nucleotide sequence: TGTGCCAGCAGCTTAATTGGTGGGGGGGGAGATGCGCAGTATTTT. Residues: CASSLIGGGGDAQYF.

The chain recombines TRBV2 with TRBJ2-1; possible D gene TRBD2, 5 bases. From germline, CDR1 is SNHLY and CDR2 FYNNEI. The CDR3 is 14 amino acids. V was trimmed by 2 bases and J by 8 bases, leaving 13 bases between them. As DNA, the CDR3 is TGTGCCAGCAGTGAAACGGAGGTTAGCTATGAGCAGTTCTTC. Protein sequence: CASSETEVSYEQFF.

The chain combines TRBV5-1 with TRBJ2-1; 15 bases line up with TRBD2. CDR1 is SGHRS, CDR2 YFSETQ, per germline. The CDR3 is made up of 16 amino acids. V shed 4 bases, J shed 8 bases, and the junction held 7 bases outside the gene matches. The DNA for the CDR3 is TGCGCCAGCAGCACTAGGACTAGCGGGGGGGCCGATGAGCAGTTCTTC. This encodes CASSTRTSGGADEQFF.

V usage is TRBV5-5 and J usage is TRBJ1-2; D possibly corresponds to TRBD1 (6 bases). The CDR3 has 15 residues. Trimming took 2 bases from V and 3 from J, leaving 14 bases between them. The germline CDR1 and CDR2 sequences are SGHKS and YYEKEE (reference sequence). The CDR3 nucleotides read TGTGCCAGCAGCTTTACAGGGCAAGGACACTATGGCTACACCTTC. As protein: CASSFTGQGHYGYTF.